These 13 T cell receptor beta chains came from one sample sequenced in a study of CD8+CD57+ T cells in acquired aplastic anemia. Genomic DNA, the template, was used for profiling of the TCR beta VDJ and CDR3. TCRdb reprocessed the reads with MiXCR, giving one entry per CDR3 protein. This table has about 420,000 distinct CDR3 sequences, 55% to 70% appearing once. Sequencing was done on a sample of sorted CD4+, CD8+, or CD8+CD57+ T cells (not recorded which) from PBMCs. The receptors shown here come from a human donor in good health, serving as a control.

This clonotype was observed a few times. The chain has TRBV29-1 and TRBJ1-2; TRBD1 might be the D (5 bases). V was pared by 3 bases and J by 3 bases, with 8 bases between. The length of the CDR3 is 12 residues. Germline V gene data show CDR1 as SQVTM and CDR2 as ANQGSEA. CDR3: CSVDQGDYGYTF. The CDR3 nucleotides read TGCAGCGTTGACCAGGGAGACTATGGCTACACCTTC.

The chain combines TRBV12-5 with TRBJ2-7; unclear D gene. The CDR3 is 11 residues long. The germline CDR1 and CDR2 sequences are LGHNT and FRNRAP. V dropped 6 bases and J dropped 3 bases, with 6 bases sitting between them. This CDR3 reads CASGIDYEQYF. Written as DNA, the CDR3 is TGTGCTAGTGGCATAGACTACGAGCAGTACTTC.

This rearrangement joins TRBV5-4 to TRBJ1-6; possible D gene TRBD1, 5 bases. The CDR3 is made up of 15 amino acids. V was pared by 0 bases and J by 7 bases, with 11 bases between. In germline, CDR1 is SGHNT, CDR2 YYREEE (reference sequence). CDR3 residues: CASSLDARGNSPLHF. CDR3 coding DNA: TGTGCCAGCAGCTTGGACGCTCGGGGGAATTCACCCCTCCACTTT.

About this clonotype: Germline and junction disagree at one end, which may indicate a read error. The genes are TRBV2 and TRBJ2-7, with D perhaps given as TRBD1 or TRBD2 (5 bases each). The CDR3 is 12 residues long. CDR1 is SNHLY and CDR2 is FYNNEI in the germline V gene. CDR3 residues: CASSTGAIQQSF. CDR3 bases: TGTGCCAGCAGTACCGGGGCAATTCAGCAGTCGTTC.

The V call is TRBV5-1, the J call TRBJ1-5, with D uncertain. The CDR3 length is 13 residues. Germline lookup yields CDR1 SGHRS and CDR2 YFSETQ. V lost 7 bases and J 11 bases, leaving 19 bases between the germline ends. DNA for the CDR3: TGCGCCAGCCAAGTCTCGGTTCAGCAATCCCAGCATTTT. Residues: CASQVSVQQSQHF. The full variable domain, its missing parts supplied by reference TRBV5-1 and TRBJ1-5, is KAGVTQTPRYLIKTRGQQVTLSCSPISGHRSVSWYQQTPGQGLQFLFEYFSETQRNKGNFPGRFSGRQFSNSRSEMNVSTLELGDSALYLCASQVSVQQSQHFGDGTRLSIL.

As concerns this clonotype: The CDR3 ends on some other residue instead of the conserved phenylalanine or tryptophan, so this is likely a read error. The DNA is left out, because the CDR3 cannot be placed on it with certainty; the CDR3 is given as TCRdb lists it. This sequence joins TRBV2 and TRBJ2-7; the table's TRBD2 call for D was not verified on the DNA. The CDR3 has 15 amino acids, counting both end residues. Germline loops: CDR1 SNHLY, CDR2 FYNNEI. CDR3 sequence: CASSESSGGSRYFGP.

The rearrangement joins TRBV2 to TRBJ1-2; 8 bases are a match to TRBD1. The germline CDR1 and CDR2 sequences are SNHLY and FYNNEI. Trimming cost V 0 bases and J 4 bases; bases outside gene matches: 7. The CDR3 length is 16 residues. The CDR3, as DNA: TGTGCCAGCAGTGAAGCCCAGGGGGCGACAGGCTATGGCTACACCTTC. Its translation: CASSEAQGATGYGYTF.

Concerning this clonotype: Its ends do not fully match the called genes, so a read error is possible. This chain links TRBV10-1 with TRBJ2-7; tentative D call: TRBD2 (6 bases). The CDR3 sequence is 13 residues long. Looked up from germline, CDR1 is WNHNN and CDR2 is SYGVQD (reference sequence). CDR3 DNA: TGCGCCACCTCTGAGGCGGGACGCTACGAGGAGTACTTC. Residues: CATSEAGRYEEYF.

This chain connects TRBV18 to TRBJ1-3; D is uncertain. CDR1 and CDR2 from the germline V gene are KGHSH and LQKENI. The CDR3 contains 15 residues. V lost 2 bases and J 0 bases, leaving 8 bases between the germline ends. CDR3 in amino acids: CASSPGPSSGNTIYF. Here the CDR3 DNA reads TGTGCCAGCTCACCAGGACCATCCTCTGGAAACACCATATATTTT.

On this clonotype: Its ends do not fully match the called genes, so a read error is possible. The V call is TRBV20-1, the J call TRBJ2-2; a weak D match, TRBD2 (6 bases). The CDR3 has 13 residues. The germline V gene encodes CDR1 DFQATT and CDR2 SNEGSKA (reference sequence). The CDR3: CSVRQVNSGQLFF. As DNA, the CDR3 is TGCAGTGTTAGGCAAGTCAACAGCGGGCAGCTGTTTTTT.

The chain uses TRBV20-1 and TRBJ1-2; TRBD1 agrees at 7 bases. Germline values: CDR1 DFQATT, CDR2 SNEGSKA (reference sequence). There are 16 residues in the CDR3. With 6 bases clipped from V and 4 bases from J, the junction kept 17 bases outside the gene matches. In DNA form, the CDR3 reads TGCAGTGCCCGAATTAGGGGGCGAAATAGTATCTATGGCTACACCTTC. Residues: CSARIRGRNSIYGYTF.

This clonotype was recorded at least ten times. This chain links TRBV6-5 with TRBJ2-3; D might be TRBD1 (6 bases). The CDR3 runs to 14 residues. Looked up from germline, CDR1 is MNHEY and CDR2 is SVGAGI. V lost 6 bases and J lost 2, with 12 bases in between. CDR3 region: CASSPDRTTDTQYF. Here the CDR3 DNA reads TGTGCCAGCAGCCCCGACAGGACCACAGATACGCAGTATTTT.

The chain is built from TRBV20-1 and TRBJ1-6; D remains unclear. Per the germline V gene, CDR1 is DFQATT and CDR2 is SNEGSKA (reference sequence). V was pared by 5 bases and J by 6 bases, with 14 bases between. The CDR3 is made up of 14 amino acids. CDR3 loop: CSALHSRSNSPLHF. CDR3 DNA sequence: TGCAGTGCTCTACATTCGCGATCTAATTCACCCCTCCACTTT.